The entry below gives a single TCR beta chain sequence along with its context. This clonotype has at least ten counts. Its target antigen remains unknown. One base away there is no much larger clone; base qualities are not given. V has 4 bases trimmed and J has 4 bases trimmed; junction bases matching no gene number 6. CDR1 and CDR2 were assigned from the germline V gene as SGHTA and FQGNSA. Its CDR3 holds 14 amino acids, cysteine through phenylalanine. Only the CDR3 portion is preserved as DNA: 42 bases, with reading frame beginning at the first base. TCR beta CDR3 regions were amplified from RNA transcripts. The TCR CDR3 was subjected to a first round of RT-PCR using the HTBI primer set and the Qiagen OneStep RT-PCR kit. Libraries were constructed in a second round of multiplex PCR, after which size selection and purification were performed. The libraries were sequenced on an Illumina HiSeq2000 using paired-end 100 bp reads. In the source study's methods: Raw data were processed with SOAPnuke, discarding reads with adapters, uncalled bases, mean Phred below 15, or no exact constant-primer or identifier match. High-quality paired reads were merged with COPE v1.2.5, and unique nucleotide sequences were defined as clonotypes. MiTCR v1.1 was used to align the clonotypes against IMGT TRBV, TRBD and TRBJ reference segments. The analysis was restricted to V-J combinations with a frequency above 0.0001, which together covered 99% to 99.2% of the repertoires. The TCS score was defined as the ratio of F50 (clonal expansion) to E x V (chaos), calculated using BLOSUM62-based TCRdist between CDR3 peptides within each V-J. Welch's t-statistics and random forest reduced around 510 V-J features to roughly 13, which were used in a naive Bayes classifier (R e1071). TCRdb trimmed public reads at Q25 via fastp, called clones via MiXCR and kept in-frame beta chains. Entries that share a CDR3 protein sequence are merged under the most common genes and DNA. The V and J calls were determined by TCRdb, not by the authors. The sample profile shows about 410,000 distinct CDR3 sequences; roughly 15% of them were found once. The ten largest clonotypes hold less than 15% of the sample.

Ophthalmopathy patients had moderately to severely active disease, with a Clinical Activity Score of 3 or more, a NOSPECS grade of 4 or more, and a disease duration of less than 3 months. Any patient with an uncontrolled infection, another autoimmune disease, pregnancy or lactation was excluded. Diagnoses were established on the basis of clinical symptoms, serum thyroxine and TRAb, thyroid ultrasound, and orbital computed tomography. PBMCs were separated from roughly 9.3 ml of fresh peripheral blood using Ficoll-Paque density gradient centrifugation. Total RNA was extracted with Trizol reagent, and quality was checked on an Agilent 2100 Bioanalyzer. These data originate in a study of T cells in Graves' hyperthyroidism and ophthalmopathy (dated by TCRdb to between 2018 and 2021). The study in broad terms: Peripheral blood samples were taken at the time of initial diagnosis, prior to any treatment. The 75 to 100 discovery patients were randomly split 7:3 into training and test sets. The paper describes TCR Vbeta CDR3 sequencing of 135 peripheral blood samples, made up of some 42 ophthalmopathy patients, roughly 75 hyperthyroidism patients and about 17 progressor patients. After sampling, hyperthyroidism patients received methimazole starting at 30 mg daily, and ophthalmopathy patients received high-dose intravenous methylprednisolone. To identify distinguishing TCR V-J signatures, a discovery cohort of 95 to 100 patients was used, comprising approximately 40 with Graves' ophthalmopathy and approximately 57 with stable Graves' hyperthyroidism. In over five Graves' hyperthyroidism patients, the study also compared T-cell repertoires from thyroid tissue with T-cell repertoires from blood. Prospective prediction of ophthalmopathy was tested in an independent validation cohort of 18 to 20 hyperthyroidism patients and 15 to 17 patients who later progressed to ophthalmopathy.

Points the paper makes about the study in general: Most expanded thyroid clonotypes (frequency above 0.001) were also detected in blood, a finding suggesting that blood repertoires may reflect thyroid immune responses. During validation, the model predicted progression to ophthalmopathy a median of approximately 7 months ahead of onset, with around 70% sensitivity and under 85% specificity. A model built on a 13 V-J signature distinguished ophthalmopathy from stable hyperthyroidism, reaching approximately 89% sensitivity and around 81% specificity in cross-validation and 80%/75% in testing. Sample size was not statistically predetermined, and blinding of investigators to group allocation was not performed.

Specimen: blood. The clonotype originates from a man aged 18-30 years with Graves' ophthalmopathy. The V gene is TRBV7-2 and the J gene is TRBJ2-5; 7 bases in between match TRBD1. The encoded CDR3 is CASSWQGVGETQYF. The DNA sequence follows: TGTGCCAGCAGCTGGCAGGGGGTGGGAGAGACCCAGTACTTC.